Below are 10 T cell receptor beta chains sequenced from a single sample in a study of beta chain features in type 1 diabetes. Findings of the study overall: Among patients with Type 1 diabetes, TCRB CDR3s were moderately but significantly shorter in every one of the four CD4+ subsets.

TCRB transcripts that were expressed got sequenced, as all of the isolated RNA had been reverse transcribed. Using immunoSEQ multiplex PCR, the repertoire was profiled, and TCRdb retains in-frame clones only, with some absent. Among roughly 730,000 clones listed, over 10% were seen once. No antigen is known for these receptors. Sample: naive CD4+ T cells from blood. These receptors all stem from a man aged 18 to 30 with type 1 diabetes.

About this clone itself: Other DNA sequences in the sample encode the same CDR3. V and J are TRBV5-1 and TRBJ2-3; D gene ambiguous. Germline V gene data show CDR1 as SGHRS and CDR2 as YFSETQ. Between the trimmed V and J ends, which lost 2 bases and 2 bases, there was a span of 3 bases. This CDR3 contains 12 residues. CDR3 nucleotides: TGCGCCAGCAGCTTTCCCACAGATACGCAGTATTTT. As protein: CASSFPTDTQYF.

CDR3 DNA sequence: TGTGCCAGCAGCCCTGGGGTGGGGAGCCAGCCCCAGCATTTT. Protein: CASSPGVGSQPQHF. The chain employs TRBV7-2 and TRBJ1-5; D is uncertain. The CDR3 has 14 residues. Germline V gives CDR1 SGHTA, CDR2 FQGNSA. Trimming took off 5 bases at V and 7 bases at J, with 15 bases between the two ends. Drawing the rest from reference TRBV7-2 and TRBJ1-5, the complete variable domain is GAGVSQSPSNKVTEKGKDVELRCDPISGHTALYWYRQSLGQGLEFLIYFQGNSAPDKSGLPSDRFSAERTGGSVSTLTIQRTQQEDSAVYLCASSPGVGSQPQHFGDGTRLSIL.

The chain carries TRBV2 and TRBJ2-3; the D is unclear. V lost 6 bases to trimming and J lost 0 bases, with 7 bases between them. The CDR3 runs to 13 residues. Germline CDR1 is SNHLY and CDR2 is FYNNEI. The CDR3: CASSLLSTDTQYF. In nucleotides, the CDR3 is TGTGCCAGCAGCCTTCTAAGCACAGATACGCAGTATTTT.

The chain recombines TRBV10-3 with TRBJ2-1; D gene uncertain. This CDR3 is 13 amino acids long. Germline CDR1 ENHRY, CDR2 SYGVKD. Trimming cost V 3 bases and J 9 bases, with 12 bases left between them. The CDR3 nucleotides read TGTGCCATCAGTGATTCGGACCGCGGTGAGCAGTTCTTC. Its translation is CAISDSDRGEQFF.

V is TRBV5-6 and J is TRBJ2-1; D is uncertain. V was shortened by 0 bases and J by 0 bases, with 7 bases between the two germline ends. The CDR3 spans 15 residues. Looked up from germline, CDR1 is SGHDT and CDR2 is YYEEEE. The CDR3 loop is CASSLGHLSYNEQFF. The CDR3 DNA reads as TGTGCCAGCAGCTTGGGACACCTCTCCTACAATGAGCAGTTCTTC.

Only a few counts were recorded for this clone. The rearrangement uses TRBV5-1 and TRBJ2-1; D is unclear. The V end was cut by 0 bases, the J end by 0 bases, with 10 bases between. Germline lookup yields CDR1 SGHRS and CDR2 YFSETQ. This CDR3 region has 16 residues. The CDR3 region has the DNA TGCGCCAGCAGCTTGGCCACACTCAGCTCCTACAATGAGCAGTTCTTC. Encoded protein: CASSLATLSSYNEQFF.

This chain uses TRBV28 with TRBJ1-2; 7 bases line up with TRBD1. Germline assignment: CDR1 MDHEN and CDR2 SYDVKM. The trim removed 6 bases at V and 8 bases at J, leaving 6 bases unmatched. The CDR3 loop spans 12 amino acids. CDR3 nucleotides: TGTGCCAGCAGATCAACAGGGGACGGCTACACCTTC. It encodes CASRSTGDGYTF.

This clone was seen a handful of times. This sequence may be a read error, since a much larger clone differs from it by one base. Different DNA sequences within this sample yield the same CDR3. The chain has TRBV11-3 and TRBJ2-5; no clear D. The length of the CDR3 is 11 residues. V gave up 3 bases and J gave up 4 bases, with 3 bases separating them. The germline gives CDR1 SGHNT, CDR2 YENEEA. The CDR3 reads CASSFGETQYF. The CDR3, as DNA: TGTGCCAGCAGCTTCGGAGAGACCCAGTACTTC.

This clone was picked up a small number of times. The chain couples TRBV10-3 to TRBJ1-5, with D unresolved. Deletions cut 7 bases from V and 9 bases from J, with 19 bases between. The germline V gene has CDR1 ENHRY and CDR2 SYGVKD. The CDR3 is 14 amino acids. CDR3: CAINPGPLYPPQHF. The CDR3 DNA sequence: TGTGCCATCAATCCCGGGCCCCTCTACCCGCCCCAGCATTTT.

The rearrangement links TRBV6-1 to TRBJ2-2; tentatively, D is TRBD1 (5 bases). The CDR3 is made up of 15 amino acids. Trimming stripped 2 bases from V and 0 bases from J, with 7 bases between. CDR1 is MNHNS and CDR2 is SASEGT in the germline V gene. CDR3 sequence reads: CASSEQGSNTGELFF. DNA for the CDR3: TGTGCCAGCAGTGAACAGGGATCGAACACCGGGGAGCTGTTTTTT.